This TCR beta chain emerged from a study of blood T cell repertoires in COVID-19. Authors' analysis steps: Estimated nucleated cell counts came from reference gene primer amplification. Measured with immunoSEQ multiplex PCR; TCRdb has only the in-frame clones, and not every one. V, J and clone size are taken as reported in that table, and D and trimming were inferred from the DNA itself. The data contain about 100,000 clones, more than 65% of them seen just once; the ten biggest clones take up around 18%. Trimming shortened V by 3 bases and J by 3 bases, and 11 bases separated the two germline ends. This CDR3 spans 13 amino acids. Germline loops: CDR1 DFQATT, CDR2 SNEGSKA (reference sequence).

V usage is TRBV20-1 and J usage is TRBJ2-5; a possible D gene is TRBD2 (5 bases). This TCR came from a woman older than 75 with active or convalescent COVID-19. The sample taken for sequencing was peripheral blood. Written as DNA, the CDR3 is TGCAGTGCTAGTGACGCGGGTAAAGAGACCCAGTACTTC. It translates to CSASDAGKETQYF.